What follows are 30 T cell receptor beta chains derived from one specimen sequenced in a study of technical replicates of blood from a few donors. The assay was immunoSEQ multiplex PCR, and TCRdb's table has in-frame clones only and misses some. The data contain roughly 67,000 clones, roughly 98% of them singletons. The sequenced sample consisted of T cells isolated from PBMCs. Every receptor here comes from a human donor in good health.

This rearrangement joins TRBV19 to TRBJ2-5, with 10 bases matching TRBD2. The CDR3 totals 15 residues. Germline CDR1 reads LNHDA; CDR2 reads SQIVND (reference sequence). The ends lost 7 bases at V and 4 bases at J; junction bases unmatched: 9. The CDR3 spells CASNPRSGGGETQYF. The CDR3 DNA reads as TGTGCCAGTAACCCCCGGAGCGGGGGGGGAGAGACCCAGTACTTC.

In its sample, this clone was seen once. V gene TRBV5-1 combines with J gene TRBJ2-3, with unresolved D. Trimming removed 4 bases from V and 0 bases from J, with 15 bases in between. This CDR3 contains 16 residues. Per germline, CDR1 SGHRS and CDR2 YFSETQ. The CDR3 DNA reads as TGCGCCAGCAGCCCATCCGCATTAACTAGCACAGATACGCAGTATTTT. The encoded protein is CASSPSALTSTDTQYF.

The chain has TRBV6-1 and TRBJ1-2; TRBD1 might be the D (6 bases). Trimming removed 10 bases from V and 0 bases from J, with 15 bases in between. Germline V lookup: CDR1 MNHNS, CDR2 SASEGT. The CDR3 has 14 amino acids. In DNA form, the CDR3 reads TGTGCCACGACAAACAGGGAGTCTAACTATGGCTACACCTTC. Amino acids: CATTNRESNYGYTF.

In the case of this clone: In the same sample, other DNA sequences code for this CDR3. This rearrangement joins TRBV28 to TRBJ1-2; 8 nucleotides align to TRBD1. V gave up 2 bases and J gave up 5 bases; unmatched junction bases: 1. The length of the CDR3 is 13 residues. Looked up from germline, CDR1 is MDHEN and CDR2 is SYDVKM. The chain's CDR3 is CASSLTGGYGYTF. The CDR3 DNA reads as TGTGCCAGCAGTTTAACAGGGGGGTATGGCTACACCTTC.

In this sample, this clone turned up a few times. This CDR3 reads CASSHRLETEAFF. In DNA form, the CDR3 reads TGTGCCAGCAGTCACAGGTTGGAAACTGAAGCTTTCTTT. This chain uses TRBV6-4 with TRBJ1-1; D might be TRBD1 (5 bases). Trimming removed 5 bases from V and 5 bases from J, with 12 bases in between. Germline lookup yields CDR1 MRHNA and CDR2 SNTAGT. CDR3 length: 13 amino acids.

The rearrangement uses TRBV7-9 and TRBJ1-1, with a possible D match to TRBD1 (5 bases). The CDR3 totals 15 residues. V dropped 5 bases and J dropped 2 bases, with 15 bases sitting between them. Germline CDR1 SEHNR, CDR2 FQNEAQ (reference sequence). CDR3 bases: TGTGCCAGCAGCCCCATAAGACAGATTAACACTGAAGCTTTCTTT. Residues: CASSPIRQINTEAFF.

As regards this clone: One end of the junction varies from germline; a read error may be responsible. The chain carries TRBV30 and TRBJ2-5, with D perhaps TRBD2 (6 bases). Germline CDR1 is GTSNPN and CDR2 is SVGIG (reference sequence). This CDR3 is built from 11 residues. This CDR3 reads CARSGSGTQYF. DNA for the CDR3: TGTGCCCGGAGCGGGTCCGGGACCCAGTACTTC.

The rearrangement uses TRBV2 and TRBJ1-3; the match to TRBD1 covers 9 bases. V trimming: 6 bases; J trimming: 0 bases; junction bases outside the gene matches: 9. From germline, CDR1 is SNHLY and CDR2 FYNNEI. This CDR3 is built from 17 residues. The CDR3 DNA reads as TGTGCCAGCAGGGGACAGGGAACCCTCTACTCTGGAAACACCATATATTTT. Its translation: CASRGQGTLYSGNTIYF.

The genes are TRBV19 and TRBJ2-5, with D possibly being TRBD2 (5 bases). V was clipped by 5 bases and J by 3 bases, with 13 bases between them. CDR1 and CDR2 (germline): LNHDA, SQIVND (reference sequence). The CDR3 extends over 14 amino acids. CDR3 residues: CASSPGREKETQYF. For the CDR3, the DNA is TGTGCCAGTAGTCCTGGACGGGAAAAAGAGACCCAGTACTTC.

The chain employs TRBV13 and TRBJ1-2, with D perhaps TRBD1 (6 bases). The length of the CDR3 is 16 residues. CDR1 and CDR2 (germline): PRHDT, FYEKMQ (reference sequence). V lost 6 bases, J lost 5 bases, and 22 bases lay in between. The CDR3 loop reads CASRTVPLQGDYGYTF. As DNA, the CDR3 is TGTGCCAGCAGAACAGTCCCCCTACAGGGAGATTATGGCTACACCTTC.

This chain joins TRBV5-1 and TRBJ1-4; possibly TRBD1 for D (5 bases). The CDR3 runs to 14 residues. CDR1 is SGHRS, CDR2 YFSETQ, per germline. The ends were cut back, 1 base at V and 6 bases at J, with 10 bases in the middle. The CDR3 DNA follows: TGCGCCAGCAGCTTGCAGGGTTCAGATGAAAAACTGTTTTTT. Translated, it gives CASSLQGSDEKLFF.

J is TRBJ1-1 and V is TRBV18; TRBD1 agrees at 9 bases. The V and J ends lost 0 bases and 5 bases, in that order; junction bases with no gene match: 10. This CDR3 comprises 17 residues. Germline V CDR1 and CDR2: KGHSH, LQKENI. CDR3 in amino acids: CASSPPLGQGLETEAFF. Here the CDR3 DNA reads TGTGCCAGCTCACCACCCTTGGGACAGGGACTGGAAACTGAAGCTTTCTTT.

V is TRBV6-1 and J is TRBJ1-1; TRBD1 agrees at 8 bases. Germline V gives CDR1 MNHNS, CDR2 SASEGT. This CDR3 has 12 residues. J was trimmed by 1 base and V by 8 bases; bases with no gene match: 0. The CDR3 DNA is TGTGCCAGCGGGACAGGGAACACTGAAGCTTTCTTT. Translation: CASGTGNTEAFF.

For the CDR3, the DNA is TGTGCCAGCAGCGTACTAGCGGGGGGCACCTACAATGAGCAGTTCTTC. It translates to CASSVLAGGTYNEQFF. This chain joins TRBV9 and TRBJ2-1; TRBD2 matches at 11 bases. CDR3 size: 16 residues. Germline assignment: CDR1 SGDLS and CDR2 YYNGEE. The V gene end was trimmed by 1 base and the J gene end by 2 bases; junction bases not matched to a gene: 2.

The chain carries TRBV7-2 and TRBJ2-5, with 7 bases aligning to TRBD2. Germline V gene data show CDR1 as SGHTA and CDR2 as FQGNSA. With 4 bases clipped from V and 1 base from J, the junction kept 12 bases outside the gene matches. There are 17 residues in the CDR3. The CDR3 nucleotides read TGTGCCAGCAGCTATGGGGGAGGGATCTCCCTCCAAGAGACCCAGTACTTC. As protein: CASSYGGGISLQETQYF. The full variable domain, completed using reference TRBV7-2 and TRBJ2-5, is GAGVSQSPSNKVTEKGKDVELRCDPISGHTALYWYRQSLGQGLEFLIYFQGNSAPDKSGLPSDRFSAERTGGSVSTLTIQRTQQEDSAVYLCASSYGGGISLQETQYFGPGTRLLVL.

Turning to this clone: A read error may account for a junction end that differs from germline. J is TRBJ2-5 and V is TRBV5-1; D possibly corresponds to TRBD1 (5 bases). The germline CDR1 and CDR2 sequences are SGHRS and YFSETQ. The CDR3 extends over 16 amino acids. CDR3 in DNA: TGCGCCAGCAGCTTGGCCCGTGGAGTGGGGCAAGGGACCCAGTACTTC. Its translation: CASSLARGVGQGTQYF.

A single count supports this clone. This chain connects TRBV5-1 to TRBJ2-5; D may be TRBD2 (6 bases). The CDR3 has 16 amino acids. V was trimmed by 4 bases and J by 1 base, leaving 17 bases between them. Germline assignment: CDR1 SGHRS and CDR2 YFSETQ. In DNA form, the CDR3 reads TGCGCCAGCAGCCGGGGGTGGTCCGACTTCCAAGAGACCCAGTACTTC. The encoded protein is CASSRGWSDFQETQYF.

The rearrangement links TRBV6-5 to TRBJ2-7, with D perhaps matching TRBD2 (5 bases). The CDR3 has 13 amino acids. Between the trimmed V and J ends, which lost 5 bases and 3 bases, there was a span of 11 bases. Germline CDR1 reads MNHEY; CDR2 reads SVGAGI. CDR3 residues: CASSRGWVYEQYF. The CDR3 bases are TGTGCCAGCAGTCGGGGTTGGGTCTACGAGCAGTACTTC.

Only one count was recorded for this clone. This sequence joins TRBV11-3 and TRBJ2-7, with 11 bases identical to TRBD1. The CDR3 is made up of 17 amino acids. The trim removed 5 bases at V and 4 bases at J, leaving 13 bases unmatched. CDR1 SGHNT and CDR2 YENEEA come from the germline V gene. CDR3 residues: CASSQDTWDRGAYEQYF. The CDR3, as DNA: TGTGCCAGCAGCCAAGATACTTGGGACAGGGGGGCGTACGAGCAGTACTTC.

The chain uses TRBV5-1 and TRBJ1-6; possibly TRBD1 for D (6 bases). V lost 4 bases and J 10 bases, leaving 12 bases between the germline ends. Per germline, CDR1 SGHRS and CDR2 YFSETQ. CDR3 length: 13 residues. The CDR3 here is CASSPSGESPLHF. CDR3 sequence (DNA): TGCGCCAGCAGCCCCTCAGGGGAGTCACCCCTCCACTTT. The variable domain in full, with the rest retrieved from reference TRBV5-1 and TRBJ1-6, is KAGVTQTPRYLIKTRGQQVTLSCSPISGHRSVSWYQQTPGQGLQFLFEYFSETQRNKGNFPGRFSGRQFSNSRSEMNVSTLELGDSALYLCASSPSGESPLHFGNGTRLTVT.

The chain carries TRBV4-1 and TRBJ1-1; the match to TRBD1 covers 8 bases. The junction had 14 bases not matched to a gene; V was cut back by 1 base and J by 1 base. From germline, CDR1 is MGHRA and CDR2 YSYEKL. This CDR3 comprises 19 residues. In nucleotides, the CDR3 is TGCGCCAGCAGCCAAGCTCTTACCGGGACAGGTCGGGGGAACACTGAAGCTTTCTTT. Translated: CASSQALTGTGRGNTEAFF.

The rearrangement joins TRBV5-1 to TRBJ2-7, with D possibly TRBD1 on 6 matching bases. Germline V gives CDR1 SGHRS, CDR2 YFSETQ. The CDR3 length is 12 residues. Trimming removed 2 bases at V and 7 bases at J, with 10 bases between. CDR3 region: CASSFYTGEQYF. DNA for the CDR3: TGCGCCAGCAGCTTCTATACAGGGGAGCAGTACTTC.

CDR3 residues: CASSLGPREGWNEQYF. The CDR3 nucleotides are TGTGCCAGCAGCTTAGGACCACGGGAGGGCTGGAACGAGCAGTACTTC. The chain joins TRBV11-2 to TRBJ2-7; 8 bases align to TRBD2. Germline V lookup: CDR1 SGHAT, CDR2 FQNNGV. V was pared by 1 base and J by 5 bases, with 10 bases of the junction left unmatched. The CDR3 runs to 16 residues.

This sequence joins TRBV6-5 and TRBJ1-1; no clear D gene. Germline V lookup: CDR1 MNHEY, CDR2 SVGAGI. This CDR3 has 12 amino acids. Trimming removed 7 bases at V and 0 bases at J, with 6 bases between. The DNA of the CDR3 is TGTGCCAGCACAGGCTTGAACACTGAAGCTTTCTTT. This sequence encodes CASTGLNTEAFF.

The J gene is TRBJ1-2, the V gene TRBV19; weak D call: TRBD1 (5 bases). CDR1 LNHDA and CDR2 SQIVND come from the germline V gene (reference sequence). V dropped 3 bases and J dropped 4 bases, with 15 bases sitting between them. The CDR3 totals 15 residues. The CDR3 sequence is CASSIPGQGGYGYTF. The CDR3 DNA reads TGTGCCAGTAGTATTCCCGGACAAGGTGGCTATGGCTACACCTTC.

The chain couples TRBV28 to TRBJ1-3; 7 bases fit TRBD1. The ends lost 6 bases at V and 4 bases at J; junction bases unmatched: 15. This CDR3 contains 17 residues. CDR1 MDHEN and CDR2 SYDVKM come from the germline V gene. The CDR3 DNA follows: TGTGCCAGCAGGGCCAACAAGGGGGCTCAGTCGGGAAACACCATATATTTT. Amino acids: CASRANKGAQSGNTIYF.

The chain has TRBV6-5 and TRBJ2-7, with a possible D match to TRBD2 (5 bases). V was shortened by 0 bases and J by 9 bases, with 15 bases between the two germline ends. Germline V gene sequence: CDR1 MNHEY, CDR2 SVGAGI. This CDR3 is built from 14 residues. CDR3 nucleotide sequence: TGTGCCAGCAGTTACTCTAAACCGGACGGGATGCAGTACTTC. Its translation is CASSYSKPDGMQYF.

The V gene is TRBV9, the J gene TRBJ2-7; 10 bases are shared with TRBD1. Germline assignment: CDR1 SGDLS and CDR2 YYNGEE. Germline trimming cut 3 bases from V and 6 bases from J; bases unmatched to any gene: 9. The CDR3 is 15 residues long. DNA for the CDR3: TGTGCCAGCAGCGCGCACGGGACAGGGGCCCGCGAGCAGTACTTC. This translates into CASSAHGTGAREQYF.

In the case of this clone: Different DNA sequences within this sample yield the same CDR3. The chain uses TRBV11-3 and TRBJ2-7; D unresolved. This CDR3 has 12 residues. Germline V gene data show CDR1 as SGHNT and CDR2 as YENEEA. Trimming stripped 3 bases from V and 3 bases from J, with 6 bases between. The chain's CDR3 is CASSFSLYEQYF. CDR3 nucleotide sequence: TGTGCCAGCAGCTTTTCTCTCTACGAGCAGTACTTC.

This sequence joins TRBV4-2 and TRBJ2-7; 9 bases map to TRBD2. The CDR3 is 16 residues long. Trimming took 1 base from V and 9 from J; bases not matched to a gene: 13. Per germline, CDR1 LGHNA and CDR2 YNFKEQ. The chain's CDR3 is CASSQVGGRASDGQYF. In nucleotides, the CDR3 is TGTGCCAGCAGCCAAGTCGGCGGGAGGGCGTCCGATGGGCAGTACTTC.